This TCR beta chain comes out of a study of T-cell memory formation after mild COVID-19. About the study: TCR clusters were mostly donor specific.

Study results and caveats: That cross-reactive memory joined was suggested by some responding clones appearing in pre-infection memory. While clones contracting from day 15 to 85 were balanced between CD4 and CD8, later expanders leaned CD4+. CM and EM subsets held most contracting CD4+ clones; EMRA held CD8+ ones.

With respect to this clonotype: Its antigen is currently unknown.

TCRdb reanalysed the 5' RACE reads using MiXCR and keeps one entry per CDR3 protein. This repertoire shows approximately 290,000 distinct CDR3 sequences, roughly 15% found once; its top ten account for more than 20%. Trimming at V came to 6 bases and at J to 8 bases, leaving 9 bases not matched to a gene. The germline gives CDR1 SGHTS, CDR2 YDEGEE. The CDR3 extends over 15 amino acids. The chain joins TRBV5-8 to TRBJ1-5; 12 bases are a match to TRBD1. Sequencing was performed on PBMCs or a T cell subset sorted from them (not recorded which). The TCR sequence derives from a man younger than 30 who had mild COVID-19 (a few samples of this study predate the infection). Cell type and time point are not known. The CDR3 bases are TGTGCCAGCAATCGGGACAGGGGGCGTTCGAAGCCCCAGCATTTT. Protein: CASNRDRGRSKPQHF.